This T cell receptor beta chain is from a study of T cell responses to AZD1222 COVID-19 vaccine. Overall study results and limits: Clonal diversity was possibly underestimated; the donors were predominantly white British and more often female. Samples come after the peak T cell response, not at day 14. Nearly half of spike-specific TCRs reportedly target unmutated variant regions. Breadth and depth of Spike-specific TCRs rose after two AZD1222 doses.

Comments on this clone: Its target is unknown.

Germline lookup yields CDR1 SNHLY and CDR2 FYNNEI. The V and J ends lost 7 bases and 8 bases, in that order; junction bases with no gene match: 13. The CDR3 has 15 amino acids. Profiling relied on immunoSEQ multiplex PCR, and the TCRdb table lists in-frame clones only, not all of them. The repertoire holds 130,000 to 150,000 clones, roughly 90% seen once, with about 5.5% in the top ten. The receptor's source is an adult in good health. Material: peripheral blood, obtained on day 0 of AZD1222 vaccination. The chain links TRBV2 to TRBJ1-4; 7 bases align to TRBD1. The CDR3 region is CASNVNRGAREKLFF. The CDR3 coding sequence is TGTGCCAGCAATGTTAACAGGGGAGCGCGGGAAAAACTGTTTTTT.